These 12 T cell receptor beta chains were all obtained from the same sample, sequenced in a study of CD8+ T cells in alopecia areata. Extracted RNA was reverse transcribed into cDNA, the sequencing template. Sequenced by immunoSEQ multiplex PCR; TCRdb stores in-frame clones only, minus some. The table has some 130,000 clones, about 57% seen once; the top ten hold 4.5% to 5.5%. This sample comprised CD4+ T cells sorted from blood, obtained at week 0. The receptors were gathered from a human donor with alopecia areata.

The gene calls are TRBV9 and TRBJ1-6; 10 positions agree with TRBD1. The CDR3 runs to 15 residues. Germline V gives CDR1 SGDLS, CDR2 YYNGEE. Losses at the gene ends were 4 bases for V and 14 bases for J; bases not matched to a gene: 12. In DNA, the CDR3 is TGTGCCAGCAGCTTTACCGGGACAGGGGCCAATACCCTCCACTTT. Its protein product is CASSFTGTGANTLHF. The whole variable domain, remainder taken from reference TRBV9 and TRBJ1-6, is DSGVTQTPKHLITATGQRVTLRCSPRSGDLSVYWYQQSLDQGLQFLIQYYNGEERAKGNILERFSAQQFPDLHSELNLSSLELGDSALYFCASSFTGTGANTLHFGNGTRLTVT.

This sequence joins TRBV27 and TRBJ1-2; D is ambiguous. V lost 0 bases and J 8 bases, leaving 13 bases between the germline ends. Germline loops: CDR1 MNHEY, CDR2 SMNVEV (reference sequence). The CDR3 consists of 14 residues. The CDR3 here is CASSLSRALTGYTF. The CDR3 nucleotides read TGTGCCAGCAGTTTATCGCGAGCACTTACCGGCTACACCTTC.

CDR3: CASSWQTSRDEQFF. The DNA of the CDR3 is TGCGCCAGCAGCTGGCAGACTAGCCGGGATGAGCAGTTCTTC. The rearrangement links TRBV5-1 to TRBJ2-1, with 7 nucleotides matching TRBD2. The J segment lost 8 bases and the V segment lost 3 bases, leaving 8 bases of the junction unmatched. This CDR3 contains 14 residues. Germline V gives CDR1 SGHRS, CDR2 YFSETQ.

This sequence joins TRBV30 and TRBJ1-5; D unclear. The length of the CDR3 is 15 residues. Trimming stripped 1 base from V and 0 bases from J, with 10 bases between. Germline-derived CDR1 and CDR2 are GTSNPN and SVGIG (reference sequence). CDR3 protein: CAWSDGVYSNQPQHF. In nucleotides, the CDR3 is TGTGCCTGGAGTGATGGGGTCTATAGCAATCAGCCCCAGCATTTT.

This clone was detected a few times. The V call is TRBV5-1, the J call TRBJ2-5; D may be TRBD1 or TRBD2 (6 bases each). The CDR3 has 15 amino acids. CDR1 and CDR2 from the germline V gene are SGHRS and YFSETQ. V lost 0 bases and J lost 1, with 10 bases in between. The CDR3, as DNA: TGCGCCAGCAGCTTGGATCGGGGGCCCCAAGAGACCCAGTACTTC. Translating gives CASSLDRGPQETQYF. Full variable domain (rest looked up from reference TRBV5-1 and TRBJ2-5): KAGVTQTPRYLIKTRGQQVTLSCSPISGHRSVSWYQQTPGQGLQFLFEYFSETQRNKGNFPGRFSGRQFSNSRSEMNVSTLELGDSALYLCASSLDRGPQETQYFGPGTRLLVL.

V usage is TRBV30 and J usage is TRBJ2-7, with a weak D call TRBD1 (5 bases). Trimming took off 4 bases at V and 5 bases at J, with 15 bases between the two ends. The germline V gene encodes CDR1 GTSNPN and CDR2 SVGIG (reference sequence). This CDR3 spans 13 amino acids. The CDR3 spells CAWNFEQADEQYF. For the CDR3, the DNA is TGTGCCTGGAATTTCGAACAGGCTGACGAGCAGTACTTC.

The rearrangement links TRBV18 to TRBJ1-1, with TRBD1 identical over 10 bases. V trimming: 6 bases; J trimming: 5 bases; junction bases outside the gene matches: 6. Germline V gene sequence: CDR1 KGHSH, CDR2 LQKENI. The CDR3 has 14 amino acids. CDR3 loop: CASSPRDRGTEAFF. CDR3 coding DNA: TGTGCCAGCTCTCCCCGGGACAGGGGTACTGAAGCTTTCTTT. Based on the CDR3 plus reference TRBV18 and TRBJ1-1, the full variable domain is NAGVMQNPRHLVRRRGQEARLRCSPMKGHSHVYWYRQLPEEGLKFMVYLQKENIIDESGMPKERFSAEFPKEGPSILRIQQVVRGDSAAYFCASSPRDRGTEAFFGQGTRLTVV.

For this clone: Given a much more abundant clone one base away, this may be a read error. This chain connects TRBV7-6 to TRBJ1-1; no firm D call. CDR1 is SGHVS and CDR2 is FNYEAQ in the germline V gene. This CDR3 contains 13 residues. The germline V and J ends were trimmed by 1 base and 1 base, with 4 bases remaining between them. The CDR3 reads CASSLGENTEAFF. CDR3 DNA: TGTGCCAGCAGCTTAGGGGAGAACACTGAAGCTTTCTTT.

J is TRBJ2-7 and V is TRBV2, with 10 bases matching TRBD2. Losses at the gene ends were 3 bases for V and 2 bases for J; bases not matched to a gene: 1. CDR3 size: 14 residues. Germline V gene data show CDR1 as SNHLY and CDR2 as FYNNEI. The CDR3 nucleotides read TGTGCCAGCAGTGATACTAGCGGGGCCTACGAGCAGTACTTC. It yields the protein CASSDTSGAYEQYF.

The sample holds a few counts of this clone. The gene calls are TRBV5-1 and TRBJ2-7; 9 bases are shared with TRBD2. The V gene's germline CDR1 is SGHRS and CDR2 YFSETQ. J was trimmed by 2 bases and V by 4 bases; bases with no gene match: 10. The CDR3 has 16 amino acids. DNA of the CDR3: TGCGCCAGCAGCCTGCATGGCTGGACTAGCGCCTACGAGCAGTACTTC. Translated: CASSLHGWTSAYEQYF.

This clone occurred a few times. This chain links TRBV28 with TRBJ1-1, with 8 bases aligning to TRBD1. Germline V gene lookup returns CDR1 MDHEN and CDR2 SYDVKM. The CDR3 spans 16 residues. Losses at the gene ends were 5 bases for V and 0 bases for J; bases not matched to a gene: 8. The CDR3, as DNA: TGTGCCAGCAGTCCACTGGACAGGGCGGTGAACACTGAAGCTTTCTTT. Translated, it gives CASSPLDRAVNTEAFF.

This chain links TRBV27 with TRBJ2-7; TRBD1 matches at 8 bases. V lost 6 bases to trimming and J lost 2 bases; unmatched junction nucleotides: 15. The CDR3 length is 17 residues. Per the germline V gene, CDR1 is MNHEY and CDR2 is SMNVEV (reference sequence). The CDR3 nucleotides read TGTGCCAGCAGGTTCTTTGGGGTAGACAGGGGCACCTACGAGCAGTACTTC. Its protein is CASRFFGVDRGTYEQYF.